Below, 30 T cell receptor beta chains from the same sample are listed, as sequenced in a study of cytomegalovirus exposure and HLA in healthy donors. PCR used 60 Vbeta primers and 13 Jbeta primers. Produced via immunoSEQ multiplex PCR; TCRdb's table is partial and in-frame only. Of some 170,000 clones in the sample, 55% to 75% were seen once. The material sequenced was PBMCs. These receptors were taken from a human donor in good health.

This chain joins TRBV7-8 and TRBJ1-2; the D gene is possibly TRBD1 (6 bases). Trimming shortened V by 5 bases and J by 0 bases, and 13 bases separated the two germline ends. The CDR3 covers 15 residues. Germline values: CDR1 SGHVS, CDR2 FQNEAQ. CDR3 loop: CASSNPTGTNYGYTF. The CDR3 nucleotides read TGTGCCAGCAGCAATCCGACAGGAACTAACTATGGCTACACCTTC.

The gene calls are TRBV7-9 and TRBJ2-3; 7 bases align to TRBD1. V lost 4 bases, J lost 0 bases, and 7 bases stayed unmatched. Germline loops: CDR1 SEHNR, CDR2 FQNEAQ (reference sequence). This CDR3 has 16 amino acids. The CDR3 reads CASSSPGTDSTDTQYF. In DNA form, the CDR3 reads TGTGCCAGCAGCTCTCCTGGGACAGATAGCACAGATACGCAGTATTTT.

This clone showed up just once. Compared with germline, one end of the junction differs, possibly owing to a read error. Within the sample, other DNA sequences also encode this same CDR3. J is TRBJ2-3 and V is TRBV30; TRBD1 aligns across 9 bases. Germline CDR1 GTSNPN, CDR2 SVGIG (reference sequence). This CDR3 region has 14 residues. The CDR3 nucleotides are TGCGCCTGGAGTGTGGGACAGGGAACAGATACGCAGTATTTT. Protein product: CAWSVGQGTDTQYF.

This chain connects TRBV5-6 to TRBJ1-3; D gene ambiguous. The CDR3 length is 14 residues. V lost 1 base and J lost 0, with 5 bases in between. CDR1 and CDR2 from the germline V gene are SGHDT and YYEEEE. The chain's CDR3 is CASSLSSSGNTIYF. Here the CDR3 DNA reads TGTGCCAGCAGCTTGAGTAGCTCTGGAAACACCATATATTTT.

The genes are TRBV30 and TRBJ1-2; the match to TRBD1 covers 8 bases. Unmatched junction bases numbered 6, after V lost 8 bases and J lost 4 bases. From germline, CDR1 is GTSNPN and CDR2 SVGIG (reference sequence). CDR3 size: 12 residues. The CDR3 nucleotides read TGTGCCGAGGACAGGGAGATCTATGGCTACACCTTC. This gives the protein CAEDREIYGYTF.

There are a few counts of this clone. The CDR3 loop is CASSQEAPPDRGSQPQHF. DNA for the CDR3: TGCGCCAGCAGCCAAGAAGCCCCGCCTGACAGGGGGTCTCAGCCCCAGCATTTT. The rearrangement uses TRBV4-1 and TRBJ1-5; 9 bases agree with TRBD1. The CDR3 loop spans 18 amino acids. CDR1 and CDR2 from the germline V gene are MGHRA and YSYEKL. J lost 6 bases, V lost 0 bases, and 12 bases had no gene match.

This clone was observed a handful of times. This chain links TRBV10-3 with TRBJ1-6; D not resolved. Trimming took 4 bases from V and 6 from J, leaving 10 bases between them. Per germline, CDR1 ENHRY and CDR2 SYGVKD. This CDR3 region has 14 residues. In DNA form, the CDR3 reads TGTGCCATCAGTGCTATACCGCCTAATTCACCCCTCCACTTT. This gives the protein CAISAIPPNSPLHF.

The chain carries TRBV19 and TRBJ2-5, with D possibly matching TRBD2 (7 bases). The germline V and J ends were trimmed by 3 bases and 4 bases, with 15 bases remaining between them. Germline CDR1 LNHDA, CDR2 SQIVND (reference sequence). The CDR3 is made up of 15 amino acids. The CDR3 loop is CASSMSGGGGETQYF. CDR3 nucleotides: TGTGCCAGTAGTATGTCGGGGGGCGGGGGAGAGACCCAGTACTTC.

This sequence joins TRBV6-1 and TRBJ1-5; TRBD1 agrees at 8 bases. Germline V gives CDR1 MNHNS, CDR2 SASEGT. The trim removed 4 bases at V and 13 bases at J, leaving 6 bases unmatched. CDR3 length equals 12 residues. In DNA, the CDR3 is TGTGCCAGCAGTGCCGTCTACAGGGGGCAGCATTTT. Translation: CASSAVYRGQHF.

The gene calls are TRBV28 and TRBJ2-7; 9 bases fit TRBD2. Trimming at V came to 6 bases and at J to 2 bases, leaving 8 bases not matched to a gene. The CDR3 covers 15 residues. CDR1 MDHEN and CDR2 SYDVKM come from the germline V gene. CDR3 sequence reads: CASRQLAGGTYEQYF. CDR3 in DNA: TGTGCCAGCAGACAACTAGCGGGCGGTACCTACGAGCAGTACTTC.

This chain joins TRBV7-2 and TRBJ1-5; D may be TRBD1 (6 bases). V lost 6 bases and J 5 bases, leaving 11 bases between the germline ends. The CDR3 totals 13 residues. The germline gives CDR1 SGHTA, CDR2 FQGNSA. The CDR3 coding sequence is TGTGCCAGCAGTTCGCACAGGGATCAGCCCCAGCATTTT. It translates to CASSSHRDQPQHF.

This chain links TRBV7-9 with TRBJ2-7, with 12 bases fitting TRBD2. J gave up 2 bases and V 2 bases, and 7 bases lay outside the gene matches. The CDR3 runs 17 residues. Germline V lookup: CDR1 SEHNR, CDR2 FQNEAQ (reference sequence). Written as DNA, the CDR3 is TGTGCCAGCAGCTTAACTCTCACTAGCGGGGGGCCCTACGAGCAGTACTTC. It translates to CASSLTLTSGGPYEQYF.

The V gene is TRBV9, the J gene TRBJ2-1, with 14 nucleotides matching TRBD2. Germline V gives CDR1 SGDLS, CDR2 YYNGEE. J lost 0 bases, V lost 3 bases, and 14 bases had no gene match. The CDR3 length is 21 residues. CDR3 amino acids: CASSDMRTGTSGGSSYNEQFF. In DNA, the CDR3 is TGTGCCAGCAGCGACATGAGAACCGGGACTAGCGGGGGTTCCTCCTACAATGAGCAGTTCTTC.

This clone is a singleton in its sample. J is TRBJ2-4 and V is TRBV28; 10 bases match TRBD2. Trimming at V came to 1 base and at J to 0 bases, leaving 15 bases not matched to a gene. This CDR3 spans 21 amino acids. CDR1 and CDR2 (germline): MDHEN, SYDVKM. DNA of the CDR3: TGTGCCAGCAGTTTATCGTTATTTGGGCTAGCGGGGGCTCCAGCCAAAAACATTCAGTACTTC. Residues: CASSLSLFGLAGAPAKNIQYF.

J is TRBJ2-2 and V is TRBV28, with a tentative D call TRBD2 (7 bases). Germline V gene sequence: CDR1 MDHEN, CDR2 SYDVKM. The CDR3 spans 13 residues. With 5 bases removed from V and 6 bases from J, the gap between germline ends came to 10 bases. The CDR3 region has the DNA TGTGCCAGCAGTGGGGGGGCCCCCGGGGAGCTGTTTTTT. Its translation is CASSGGAPGELFF.

V gene TRBV19 combines with J gene TRBJ2-4; no firm D call. This CDR3 comprises 11 residues. V shed 4 bases and J shed 9 bases, with 7 bases lying between them. Germline assignment: CDR1 LNHDA and CDR2 SQIVND (reference sequence). The CDR3 DNA is TGTGCCAGTAGTAATCAGTTCATTCAGTACTTC. It yields the protein CASSNQFIQYF. The entire variable domain, with the rest obtained from reference TRBV19 and TRBJ2-4, is as follows: DGGITQSPKYLFRKEGQNVTLSCEQNLNHDAMYWYRQDPGQGLRLIYYSQIVNDFQKGDIAEGYSVSREKKESFPLTVTSAQKNPTAFYLCASSNQFIQYFGAGTRLSVL.

This rearrangement joins TRBV6-5 to TRBJ2-7; D may be TRBD1 (5 bases). This CDR3 region has 15 residues. Trimming left V 2 bases short and J 3 bases short, with 14 bases between. Germline V CDR1 and CDR2: MNHEY, SVGAGI. This chain's CDR3 is CASSYLQGRGYEQYF. For the CDR3, the DNA is TGTGCCAGCAGTTACCTTCAGGGAAGAGGCTACGAGCAGTACTTC.

The chain links TRBV2 to TRBJ1-1; 11 positions agree with TRBD1. Germline V gene data show CDR1 as SNHLY and CDR2 as FYNNEI. The trim removed 5 bases at V and 4 bases at J, leaving 6 bases unmatched. The CDR3 totals 15 residues. CDR3 bases: TGTGCCAGCAGTCGGGACAGGGGGGGTGGCACTGAAGCTTTCTTT. Protein: CASSRDRGGGTEAFF.

The chain is built from TRBV5-1 and TRBJ2-1, with 8 nucleotides matching TRBD2. Germline V gene sequence: CDR1 SGHRS, CDR2 YFSETQ. V dropped 3 bases and J dropped 4; count of bases not matched to a gene: 3. This CDR3 is built from 14 residues. This CDR3 reads CASSWQRGYNEQFF. As DNA, the CDR3 is TGCGCCAGCAGCTGGCAGCGGGGGTACAATGAGCAGTTCTTC.

The chain links TRBV6-1 to TRBJ1-1; D perhaps matches TRBD1 (6 bases). Germline CDR1 is MNHNS and CDR2 is SASEGT. The CDR3 consists of 13 residues. Trimming took 10 bases from V and 0 from J, leaving 12 bases between them. CDR3 nucleotides: TGTGCCAACAGGACAGTTATGAACACTGAAGCTTTCTTT. It is translated as CANRTVMNTEAFF.

The J gene is TRBJ1-1, the V gene TRBV30; D is perhaps TRBD1 (5 bases). V shed 3 bases and J shed 3 bases, with 11 bases lying between them. The CDR3 is 13 amino acids. Germline V gene sequence: CDR1 GTSNPN, CDR2 SVGIG (reference sequence). The CDR3 spells CAWSGGFDTEAFF. The CDR3, as DNA: TGTGCCTGGAGCGGGGGGTTTGACACTGAAGCTTTCTTT. Drawing the rest from reference TRBV30 and TRBJ1-1, the complete variable domain is SQTIHQWPATLVQPVGSPLSLECTVEGTSNPNLYWYRQAAGRGLQLLFYSVGIGQISSEVPQNLSASRPQDRQFILSSKKLLLSDSGFYLCAWSGGFDTEAFFGQGTRLTVV.

This clone was recorded once. This chain connects TRBV5-5 to TRBJ1-5, with D uncertain. The germline V gene encodes CDR1 SGHKS and CDR2 YYEKEE (reference sequence). This CDR3 is built from 13 residues. V lost 4 bases, J lost 1 base, and 6 bases lay in between. CDR3 sequence: CASSARSNQPQHF. For the CDR3, the DNA is TGTGCCAGCAGCGCACGGAGCAATCAGCCCCAGCATTTT.

CDR3 nucleotides: TGCGCCAGCAGGTACGCCCGGGGAGGAGACACTGAAGCTTTCTTT. Protein sequence: CASRYARGGDTEAFF. The chain carries TRBV5-1 and TRBJ1-1; no clear D gene. V lost 5 bases and J lost 3, with 17 bases in between. This CDR3 is 15 amino acids long. Germline V gives CDR1 SGHRS, CDR2 YFSETQ.

The chain carries TRBV10-1 and TRBJ2-3, with a possible D match to TRBD1 (6 bases). The CDR3 consists of 15 residues. The germline V gene has CDR1 WNHNN and CDR2 SYGVQD (reference sequence). V lost 10 bases, J lost 1 base, and 18 bases lay in between. The CDR3 loop is CATPAAGECTDTQYF. The CDR3 DNA is TGCGCCACCCCGGCGGCAGGGGAGTGCACAGATACGCAGTATTTT.

This chain links TRBV19 with TRBJ2-1; D might be TRBD2 (6 bases). Trimming shortened V by 4 bases and J by 3 bases, and 16 bases separated the two germline ends. Germline V lookup: CDR1 LNHDA, CDR2 SQIVND (reference sequence). The CDR3 contains 16 residues. CDR3 sequence reads: CASSKWGMGGYNEQFF. The CDR3 DNA is TGTGCCAGTAGTAAGTGGGGTATGGGAGGCTACAATGAGCAGTTCTTC. Using reference TRBV19 and TRBJ2-1 for the parts outside the CDR3, the full variable domain is DGGITQSPKYLFRKEGQNVTLSCEQNLNHDAMYWYRQDPGQGLRLIYYSQIVNDFQKGDIAEGYSVSREKKESFPLTVTSAQKNPTAFYLCASSKWGMGGYNEQFFGPGTRLTVL.

This clone was counted only a few times. This sequence joins TRBV14 and TRBJ1-2; 8 bases map to TRBD1. The ends lost 1 base at V and 4 bases at J; junction bases unmatched: 5. Germline loops: CDR1 SGHDN, CDR2 FVKESK. The CDR3 extends over 15 amino acids. CDR3 in DNA: TGTGCCAGCAGCCAAGGCAGGGGGCCAGGCTATGGCTACACCTTC. Its translation: CASSQGRGPGYGYTF.

This clone was seen more than once but under ten times. The chain joins TRBV9 to TRBJ1-1; TRBD1 agrees at 8 bases. This CDR3 has 17 amino acids. In germline, CDR1 is SGDLS, CDR2 YYNGEE. The ends lost 0 bases at V and 0 bases at J; junction bases unmatched: 7. The CDR3 DNA sequence: TGTGCCAGCAGCGTAGGAGACAGGGGATTCATGAACACTGAAGCTTTCTTT. The encoded protein is CASSVGDRGFMNTEAFF.

V usage is TRBV6-1 and J usage is TRBJ2-5; D is perhaps TRBD1 (5 bases). The end of the DNA aligns better with TRBJ2-7, so the J call may be wrong. CDR3 size: 16 residues. Germline values: CDR1 MNHNS, CDR2 SASEGT. CDR3 nucleotide sequence: TGTGCCAGCAGTGAGGCAGTATCTCAGGGATCCTACGAGCAGTACTTC. This codes for CASSEAVSQGSYEQYF.

There are a few counts of this clone. This chain connects TRBV27 to TRBJ2-1; D might be TRBD1 (6 bases). The CDR3 spans 14 residues. The germline V and J ends were trimmed by 10 bases and 4 bases, with 17 bases remaining between them. Germline values: CDR1 MNHEY, CDR2 SMNVEV (reference sequence). CDR3: CATQLQGRYNEQFF. DNA of the CDR3: TGTGCCACCCAACTACAGGGCCGATACAATGAGCAGTTCTTC.

The chain employs TRBV4-1 and TRBJ2-1; 14 bases map to TRBD2. This CDR3 has 17 residues. Germline CDR1 is MGHRA and CDR2 is YSYEKL. The J segment lost 12 bases and the V segment lost 3 bases, leaving 13 bases of the junction unmatched. CDR3 protein: CASSQGLAGARGRGQFF. The CDR3 DNA reads as TGCGCCAGCAGCCAGGGACTAGCGGGGGCCCGGGGTAGGGGGCAGTTCTTC.